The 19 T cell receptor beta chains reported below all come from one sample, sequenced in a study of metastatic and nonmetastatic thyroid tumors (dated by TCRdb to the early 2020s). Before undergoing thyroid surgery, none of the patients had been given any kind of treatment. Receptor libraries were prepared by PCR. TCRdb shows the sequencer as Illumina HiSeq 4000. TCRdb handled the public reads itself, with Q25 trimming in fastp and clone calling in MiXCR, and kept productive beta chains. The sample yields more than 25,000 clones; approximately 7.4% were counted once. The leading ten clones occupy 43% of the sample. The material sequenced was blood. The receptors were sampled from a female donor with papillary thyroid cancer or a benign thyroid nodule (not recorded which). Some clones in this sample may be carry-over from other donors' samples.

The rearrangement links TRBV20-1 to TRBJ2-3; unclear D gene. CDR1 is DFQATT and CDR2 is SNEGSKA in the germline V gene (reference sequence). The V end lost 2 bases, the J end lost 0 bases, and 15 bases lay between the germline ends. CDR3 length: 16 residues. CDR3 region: CSARYQSAKSTDTQYF. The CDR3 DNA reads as TGCAGTGCTAGATATCAATCAGCGAAGAGCACAGATACGCAGTATTTT.

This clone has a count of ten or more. The CDR3 spells CASSLGVTGPNQPQHF. CDR3 coding DNA: TGTGCCAGCAGCTTGGGGGTGACAGGGCCCAATCAGCCCCAGCATTTT. The chain links TRBV5-5 to TRBJ1-5, with 7 bases aligning to TRBD1. CDR1 is SGHKS and CDR2 is YYEKEE in the germline V gene (reference sequence). J gave up 3 bases and V 0 bases, and 6 bases lay outside the gene matches. The CDR3 loop spans 16 amino acids.

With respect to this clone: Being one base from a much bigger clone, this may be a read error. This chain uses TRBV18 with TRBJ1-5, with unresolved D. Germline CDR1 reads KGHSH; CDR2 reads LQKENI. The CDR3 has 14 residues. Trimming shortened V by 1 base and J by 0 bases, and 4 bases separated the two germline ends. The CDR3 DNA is TGTGCCAGCTCACCACAGTGTAGCAATCAGCCCCAGCATTTT. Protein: CASSPQCSNQPQHF.

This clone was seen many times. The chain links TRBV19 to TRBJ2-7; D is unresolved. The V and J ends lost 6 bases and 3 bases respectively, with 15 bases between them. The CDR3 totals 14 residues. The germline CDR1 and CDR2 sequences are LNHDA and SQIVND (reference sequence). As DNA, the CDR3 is TGTGCCAGTAGCTCCATACCGCGCGGCTACGAGCAGTACTTC. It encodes CASSSIPRGYEQYF.

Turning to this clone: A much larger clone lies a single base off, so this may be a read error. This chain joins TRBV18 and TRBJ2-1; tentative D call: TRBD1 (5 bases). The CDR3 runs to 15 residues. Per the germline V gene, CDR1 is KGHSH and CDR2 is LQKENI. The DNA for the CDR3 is TGTGCCGGCTCACCACGGCCAGGGTCCCACAATGAGCAGTTCTTC. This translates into CAGSPRPGSHNEQFF.

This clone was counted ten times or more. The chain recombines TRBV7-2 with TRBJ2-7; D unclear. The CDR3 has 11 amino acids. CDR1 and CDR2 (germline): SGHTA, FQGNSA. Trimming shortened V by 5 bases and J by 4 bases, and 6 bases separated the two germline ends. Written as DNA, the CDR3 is TGTGCCAGCAGCCATATGTACGAGCAGTACTTC. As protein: CASSHMYEQYF.

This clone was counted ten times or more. The DNA of the CDR3 is TGTGCCAGCAAGGGAATGAACACTGAAGCTTTCTTT. This encodes CASKGMNTEAFF. The rearrangement joins TRBV7-6 to TRBJ1-1; D not certain. In germline, CDR1 is SGHVS, CDR2 FNYEAQ. CDR3 length: 12 residues. V lost 7 bases and J lost 0, with 6 bases in between. Full variable domain (rest looked up from reference TRBV7-6 and TRBJ1-1): GAGVSQSPRYKVTKRGQDVALRCDPISGHVSLYWYRQALGQGPEFLTYFNYEAQQDKSGLPNDRFSAERPEGSISTLTIQRTEQRDSAMYRCASKGMNTEAFFGQGTRLTVV.

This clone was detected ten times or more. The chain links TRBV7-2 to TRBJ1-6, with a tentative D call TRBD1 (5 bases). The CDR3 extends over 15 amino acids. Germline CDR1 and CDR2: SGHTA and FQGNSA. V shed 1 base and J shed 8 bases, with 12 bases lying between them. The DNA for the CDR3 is TGTGCCAGCAGCTTAGTCGGGGGAAGGTATTCACCCCTCCACTTT. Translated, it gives CASSLVGGRYSPLHF.

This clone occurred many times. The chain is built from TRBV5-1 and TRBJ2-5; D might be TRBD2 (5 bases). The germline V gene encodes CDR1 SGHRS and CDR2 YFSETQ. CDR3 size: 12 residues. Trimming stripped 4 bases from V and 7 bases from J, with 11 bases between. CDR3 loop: CASSQDEGTQYF. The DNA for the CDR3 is TGCGCCAGCAGCCAAGACGAGGGGACCCAGTACTTC.

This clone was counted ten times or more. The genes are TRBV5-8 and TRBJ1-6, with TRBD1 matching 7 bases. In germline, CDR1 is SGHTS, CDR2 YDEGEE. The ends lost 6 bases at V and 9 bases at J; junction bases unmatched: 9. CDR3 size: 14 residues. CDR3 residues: CASTDGQAASPLHF. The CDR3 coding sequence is TGTGCCAGCACCGATGGACAGGCCGCTTCACCCCTCCACTTT.

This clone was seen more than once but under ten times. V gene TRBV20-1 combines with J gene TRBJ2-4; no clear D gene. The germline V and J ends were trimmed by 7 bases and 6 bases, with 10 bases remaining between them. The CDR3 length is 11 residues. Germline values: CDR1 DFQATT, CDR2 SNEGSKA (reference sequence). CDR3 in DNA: TGCAGTGGGGATTGGATAAACATTCAGTACTTC. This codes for CSGDWINIQYF.

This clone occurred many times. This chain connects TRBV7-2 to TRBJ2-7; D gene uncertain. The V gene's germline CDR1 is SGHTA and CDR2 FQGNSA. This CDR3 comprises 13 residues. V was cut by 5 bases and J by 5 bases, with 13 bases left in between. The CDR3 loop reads CASSPYLTNEQYF. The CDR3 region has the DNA TGTGCCAGCAGCCCGTATCTCACGAACGAGCAGTACTTC.

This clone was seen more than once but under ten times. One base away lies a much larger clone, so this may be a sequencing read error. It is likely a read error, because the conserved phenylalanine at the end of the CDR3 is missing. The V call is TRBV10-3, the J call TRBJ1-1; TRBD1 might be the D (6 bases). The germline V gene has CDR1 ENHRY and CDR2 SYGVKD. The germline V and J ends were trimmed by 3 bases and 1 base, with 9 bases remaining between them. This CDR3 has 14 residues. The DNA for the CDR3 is TGTGCCATCAGTGATGGGACAAGGAACACTGAAGCTTTCCTT. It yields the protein CAISDGTRNTEAFL.

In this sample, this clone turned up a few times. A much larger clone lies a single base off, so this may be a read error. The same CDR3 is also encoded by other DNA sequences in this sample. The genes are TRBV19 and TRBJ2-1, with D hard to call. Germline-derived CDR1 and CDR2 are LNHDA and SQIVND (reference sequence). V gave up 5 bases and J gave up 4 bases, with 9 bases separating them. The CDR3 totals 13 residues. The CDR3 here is CASSFQVYNEQFF. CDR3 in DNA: TGTGCCAGTAGTTTCCAGGTTTACAATGAGCAGTTCTTC.

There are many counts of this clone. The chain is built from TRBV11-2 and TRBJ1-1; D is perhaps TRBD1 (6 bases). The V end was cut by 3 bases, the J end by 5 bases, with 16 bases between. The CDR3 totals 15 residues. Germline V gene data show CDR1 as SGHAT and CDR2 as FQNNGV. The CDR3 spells CASSFAQGGWTEAFF. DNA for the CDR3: TGTGCCAGCAGCTTCGCACAGGGCGGTTGGACTGAAGCTTTCTTT. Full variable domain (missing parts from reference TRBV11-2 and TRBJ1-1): EAGVAQSPRYKIIEKRQSVAFWCNPISGHATLYWYQQILGQGPKLLIQFQNNGVVDDSQLPKDRFSAERLKGVDSTLKIQPAKLEDSAVYLCASSFAQGGWTEAFFGQGTRLTVV.

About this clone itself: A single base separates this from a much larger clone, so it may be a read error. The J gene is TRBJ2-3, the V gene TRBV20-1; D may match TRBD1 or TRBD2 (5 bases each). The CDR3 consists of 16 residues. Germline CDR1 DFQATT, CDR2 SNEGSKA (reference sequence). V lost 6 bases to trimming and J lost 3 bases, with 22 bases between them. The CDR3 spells CSATTVLGARTDTQYF. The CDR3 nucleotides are TGCAGTGCCACAACGGTACTAGGGGCCAGGACAGATACGCAGTATTTT.

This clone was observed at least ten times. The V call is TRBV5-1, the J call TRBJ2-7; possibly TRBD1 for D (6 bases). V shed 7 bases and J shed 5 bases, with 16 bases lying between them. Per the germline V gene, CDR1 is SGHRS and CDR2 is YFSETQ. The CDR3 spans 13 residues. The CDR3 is CASSAGAVDEQYF. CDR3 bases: TGCGCCAGCTCGGCAGGGGCGGTCGACGAGCAGTACTTC.

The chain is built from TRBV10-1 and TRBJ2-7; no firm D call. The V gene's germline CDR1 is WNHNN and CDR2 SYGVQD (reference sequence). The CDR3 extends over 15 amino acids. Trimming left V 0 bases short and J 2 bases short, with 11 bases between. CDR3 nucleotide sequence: TGCGCCAGCAGTGAGTCGGTGAACCCCACCTACGAGCAGTACTTC. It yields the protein CASSESVNPTYEQYF.

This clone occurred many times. CDR3 residues: CGTPGGRDPNNEQFF. For the CDR3, the DNA is TGTGGGACCCCAGGGGGAAGAGACCCTAACAATGAGCAGTTCTTC. This chain links TRBV25-1 with TRBJ2-1; 7 bases are shared with TRBD1. The CDR3 is 15 amino acids. Germline V gene data show CDR1 as MGHDK and CDR2 as SYGVNS. Together with reference TRBV25-1 and TRBJ2-1, the CDR3 gives the full variable domain: EADIYQTPRYLVIGTGKKITLECSQTMGHDKMYWYQQDPGMELHLIHYSYGVNSTEKGDLSSESTVSRIRTEHFPLTLESARPSHTSQYLCGTPGGRDPNNEQFFGPGTRLTVL.